The next 23 T cell receptor beta chains were all read from a single sample in a study of blood T cells in healthy people across ages (dated by TCRdb to 2015 to 2017). The library relied on 5' RACE. Sequencing took place on an Illumina HiSeq 2500. The second PCR ran for roughly 6 to 11 cycles and used a J-beta primer mix along with a sample-barcoded 5' primer. TCRdb itself trimmed the public reads at Q25 with fastp, ran MiXCR and retained productive beta chains. Under each unique CDR3 protein, matching rows form one entry showing the most common genes and DNA. This sample holds hundreds of thousands of distinct CDR3 sequences; roughly two fifths were observed only once. About 30% of the sample lies in the top ten. Source material: blood. Receptors originate from a man older than 75 in good health.

This chain joins TRBV5-5 and TRBJ2-4, with TRBD2 matching 11 bases. The end of the DNA aligns better with TRBJ2-5, so the J call may be wrong. Germline loops: CDR1 SGHKS, CDR2 YYEKEE (reference sequence). The CDR3 is 18 amino acids. CDR3 sequence: CASRMGLAGGASQETQYF. CDR3 in DNA: TGTGCCAGTCGAATGGGGCTAGCGGGAGGAGCAAGCCAAGAGACCCAGTACTTC.

The chain is built from TRBV10-3 and TRBJ2-1; TRBD2 matches 11 bases. V lost 2 bases and J lost 9; bases outside the gene matches: 0. Germline CDR1 reads ENHRY; CDR2 reads SYGVKD. The CDR3 has 13 amino acids. CDR3 in amino acids: CAISETSGGEQFF. The CDR3 region has the DNA TGTGCCATCAGTGAGACTAGCGGGGGTGAGCAGTTCTTC.

This clonotype was found many times. The V gene is TRBV20-1, the J gene TRBJ1-6, with 7 bases identical to TRBD1. Germline assignment: CDR1 DFQATT and CDR2 SNEGSKA (reference sequence). Unmatched junction bases numbered 8, after V lost 0 bases and J lost 9 bases. The CDR3 spans 15 residues. The CDR3 sequence is CSARDIRQGPSPLHF. The DNA of the CDR3 is TGCAGTGCTAGAGATATCCGACAGGGCCCTTCACCCCTCCACTTT.

The V and J genes are TRBV7-2 and TRBJ2-1; tentatively, D is TRBD1 or TRBD2 (5 bases each). The V end was cut by 6 bases, the J end by 10 bases, with 22 bases between. CDR1 and CDR2 (germline): SGHTA, FQGNSA. The CDR3 covers 15 residues. This CDR3 reads CASSRYRDPMDEQFF. CDR3 in DNA: TGTGCCAGCAGTCGATATAGGGACCCTATGGACGAGCAGTTCTTC.

This clonotype was observed at least ten times. This chain connects TRBV18 to TRBJ2-3; TRBD1 agrees at 7 bases. This CDR3 region has 15 residues. Germline-derived CDR1 and CDR2 are KGHSH and LQKENI. V shed 3 bases and J 2 bases; nucleotides not matched to a gene: 5. The DNA of the CDR3 is TGTGCCAGCTCACCGGGACAGAAGAACACAGATACGCAGTATTTT. It specifies CASSPGQKNTDTQYF.

The chain couples TRBV29-1 to TRBJ2-7; D remains unclear. CDR1 SQVTM and CDR2 ANQGSEA come from the germline V gene. The CDR3 extends over 11 amino acids. The V end lost 7 bases, the J end lost 6 bases, and 13 bases lay between the germline ends. This chain's CDR3 is CSGDVTSEQYF. The DNA for the CDR3 is TGCAGCGGTGATGTAACCTCCGAGCAGTACTTC.

This clonotype was counted only a few times. The chain carries TRBV27 and TRBJ2-4; the D gene is possibly TRBD1 (5 bases). The J call may be wrong; the DNA end is better matched by TRBJ2-7. CDR1 MNHEY and CDR2 SMNVEV come from the germline V gene (reference sequence). This CDR3 is built from 13 residues. The DNA of the CDR3 is TGTGCCAGCAGCACCGACAGCTCAAACGAGCAGTACTTC. Its translation: CASSTDSSNEQYF.

This clonotype has a single count. The chain is built from TRBV7-8 and TRBJ2-5; possibly TRBD2 for D (6 bases). CDR1 is SGHVS, CDR2 FQNEAQ, per germline. This CDR3 is built from 12 residues. Trimming removed 10 bases from V and 3 bases from J, with 12 bases in between. CDR3 sequence reads: CATRGFKETQYF. In nucleotides, the CDR3 is TGTGCCACCCGGGGGTTCAAAGAGACCCAGTACTTC. Full variable domain (remainder filled in from reference TRBV7-8 and TRBJ2-5): GAGVSQSPRYKVAKRGQDVALRCDPISGHVSLFWYQQALGQGPEFLTYFQNEAQLDKSGLPSDRFFAERPEGSVSTLKIQRTQQEDSAVYLCATRGFKETQYFGPGTRLLVL.

V usage is TRBV29-1 and J usage is TRBJ1-6; 9 bases agree with TRBD1. With 7 bases clipped from V and 14 bases from J, the junction kept 9 bases outside the gene matches. This CDR3 is 12 amino acids long. Germline assignment: CDR1 SQVTM and CDR2 ANQGSEA. CDR3 in DNA: TGCAGCGCCCGGGACAGGGCTTTAGCCCTCCACTTT. The encoded protein is CSARDRALALHF.

The V gene is TRBV7-9, the J gene TRBJ1-4; 9 nucleotides match TRBD1. The germline gives CDR1 SEHNR, CDR2 FQNEAQ (reference sequence). With 2 bases clipped from V and 8 bases from J, the junction kept 12 bases outside the gene matches. This CDR3 is built from 17 residues. CDR3 sequence (DNA): TGTGCCAGCAGCTTAAGGCGCGGGGACAGGGTAATCGAAAAACTGTTTTTT. As protein: CASSLRRGDRVIEKLFF.

The table lists this clonotype with a few counts. The chain couples TRBV20-1 to TRBJ1-6; D perhaps matches TRBD1 (5 bases). Trimming left V 2 bases short and J 5 bases short, with 25 bases between. The CDR3 consists of 19 residues. Germline values: CDR1 DFQATT, CDR2 SNEGSKA (reference sequence). The CDR3 sequence is CSARRWSPGRSFHNSPLHF. The CDR3 DNA follows: TGCAGTGCTAGACGGTGGTCGCCGGGACGATCCTTTCATAATTCACCCCTCCACTTT.

This clonotype was recorded a few times. J is TRBJ1-2 and V is TRBV20-1; weak D call: TRBD1 (5 bases). This CDR3 has 14 residues. The V and J ends lost 0 bases and 7 bases respectively, with 15 bases between them. From germline, CDR1 is DFQATT and CDR2 SNEGSKA (reference sequence). Here the CDR3 DNA reads TGCAGTGCTAGAGATCAAAGGGGTGTCTCTGGCTACACCTTC. The encoded protein is CSARDQRGVSGYTF.

A word on this clonotype: Germline is not matched at one junction end, which may reflect a read error. The chain couples TRBV10-3 to TRBJ2-2; maybe TRBD2 (6 bases). The germline CDR1 and CDR2 sequences are ENHRY and SYGVKD. This CDR3 is 14 amino acids long. CDR3 region: CAISGLRNTGGLFF. The CDR3 DNA reads as TGTGCCATCAGTGGACTAAGGAACACCGGGGGGCTGTTTTTT.

The rearrangement uses TRBV12-3 or TRBV12-4 and TRBJ2-7; D ambiguous. The length of the CDR3 is 12 residues. Trimming left V 7 bases short and J 7 bases short, with 14 bases between. Written as DNA, the CDR3 is TGTGCCAGCACCCTGAACTACAATGAGCAGTACTTC. Translating gives CASTLNYNEQYF.

This clonotype was counted a few times. The CDR3 DNA reads as TGTGCCAGCAGTTTAACCGGGGGCGGGGCAGATACGCAGTATTTT. This translates into CASSLTGGGADTQYF. The V call is TRBV28, the J call TRBJ2-3; possibly TRBD1 or TRBD2 for D (6 bases each). The V gene lost 2 bases and the J gene lost 4 bases, with 13 bases spanning the gap. CDR1 is MDHEN and CDR2 is SYDVKM in the germline V gene. This CDR3 is 15 amino acids long.

The table lists this clonotype with a few counts. CDR3 in amino acids: CASSTRQGHTEAFF. The DNA of the CDR3 is TGTGCCAGCAGCACCCGACAGGGTCACACTGAAGCTTTCTTT. The chain uses TRBV7-2 and TRBJ1-1, with 7 nucleotides matching TRBD1. V trimming: 5 bases; J trimming: 3 bases; junction bases outside the gene matches: 6. Germline CDR1 and CDR2: SGHTA and FQGNSA. The CDR3 is 14 residues long.

This chain joins TRBV6-1 and TRBJ1-5, with D unclear. Germline CDR1 is MNHNS and CDR2 is SASEGT. Trimming took off 5 bases at V and 0 bases at J, with 11 bases between the two ends. The CDR3 runs to 15 residues. The CDR3 DNA is TGTGCCAGCAGTCCTATGGACCTTAGCAATCAGCCCCAGCATTTT. This sequence encodes CASSPMDLSNQPQHF.

This clonotype was counted only a few times. The rearrangement links TRBV14 to TRBJ2-2; no clear D. The germline CDR1 and CDR2 sequences are SGHDN and FVKESK. This CDR3 is built from 14 residues. V was pared by 2 bases and J by 2 bases, with 6 bases between. For the CDR3, the DNA is TGTGCCAGCAGCCAAAATACAAACACCGGGGAGCTGTTTTTT. Amino acids: CASSQNTNTGELFF.

This clonotype was observed a handful of times. J is TRBJ2-2 and V is TRBV5-1, with D maybe TRBD1 (5 bases). CDR3 length: 14 amino acids. Germline assignment: CDR1 SGHRS and CDR2 YFSETQ. Between the trimmed V and J ends, which lost 6 bases and 0 bases, there was a span of 9 bases. As DNA, the CDR3 is TGCGCCAGCAACGCAGGGCCGAACACCGGGGAGCTGTTTTTT. It codes for CASNAGPNTGELFF. Using reference TRBV5-1 and TRBJ2-2 for the parts outside the CDR3, the full variable domain is KAGVTQTPRYLIKTRGQQVTLSCSPISGHRSVSWYQQTPGQGLQFLFEYFSETQRNKGNFPGRFSGRQFSNSRSEMNVSTLELGDSALYLCASNAGPNTGELFFGEGSRLTVL.

This clonotype was counted at least ten times. This chain joins TRBV4-3 and TRBJ2-1, with 7 bases fitting TRBD2. The CDR3 is made up of 13 amino acids. Looked up from germline, CDR1 is LGHNA and CDR2 is YSLEER. V was pared by 4 bases and J by 9 bases, with 6 bases of the junction left unmatched. DNA of the CDR3: TGCGCCAGCAGCCTGCGTACTAGCGCTGAGCAGTTCTTC. Translating it yields CASSLRTSAEQFF.

This clonotype came up a few times. The V call is TRBV4-3, the J call TRBJ2-7, with D perhaps assigned TRBD1 or TRBD2 (5 bases each). In germline, CDR1 is LGHNA, CDR2 YSLEER. V lost 8 bases, J lost 0 bases, and 20 bases lay in between. CDR3 length: 16 amino acids. The CDR3 protein is CASQEVHGTSSYEQYF. The CDR3 DNA sequence: TGCGCCAGCCAAGAGGTCCATGGGACCAGCTCCTACGAGCAGTACTTC.

The V and J genes are TRBV4-1 and TRBJ1-2; a weak D match, TRBD1 (6 bases). This CDR3 is built from 12 residues. CDR1 and CDR2 (germline): MGHRA, YSYEKL. The V end lost 4 bases, the J end lost 6 bases, and 9 bases lay between the germline ends. CDR3 region: CASSRYRDGYTF. The CDR3 coding sequence is TGCGCCAGCAGCCGGTACAGGGATGGCTACACCTTC.

A note on this clonotype: One end of the junction fails to match germline, which may point to a read error. This rearrangement joins TRBV12-5 to TRBJ2-3, with D maybe TRBD2 (5 bases). The CDR3 spans 15 residues. Germline assignment: CDR1 LGHNT and CDR2 FRNRAP. CDR3: CTSGLVRSTTDTQYF. Here the CDR3 DNA reads TGTACTAGTGGTTTGGTACGCAGCACCACAGATACGCAGTATTTT.